These T cell receptor beta chains were read from a single sample in a study of tumor-infiltrating lymphocytes in localized non-small cell lung cancer. Assay: immunoSEQ multiplex PCR; the TCRdb copy retains only in-frame clones and omits some. The sample yields roughly 7,200 clones, over 65% seen once. The sample taken for sequencing was lung tumor tissue. These receptors all stem from a human donor with non-small cell lung cancer. Each CDR3 is given with its conserved first and last residue. A D gene is named only where the DNA matches it firmly. Where a row states a size, it is once, few, many or the class of an expanded clone; other rows omit it.

size	V	J	length	D	DNA	CDR3
-	TRBV27	TRBJ1-5	16	TRBD1	TGTGCCAGCAGTTTGGCAGGGGGTCGTGAGAATCAGCCCCAGCATTTT	CASSLAGGRENQPQHF
once	TRBV5-8	TRBJ1-5	13	-	TGTGCCAGCAGCTTGGAGCGGAATCAGCCCCAGCATTTT	CASSLERNQPQHF
-	TRBV5-4	TRBJ1-2	14	-	TGTGCCAGCAGCTTCCCAGCAGGGGACTATGGCTACACCTTC	CASSFPAGDYGYTF
few	TRBV5-4	TRBJ1-1	16	-	TGTGCCAGCAGCCCTGCCGCGAGGGTCCTTGACACTGAAGCTTTCTTT	CASSPAARVLDTEAFF
-	TRBV7-2	TRBJ2-7	15	TRBD2	TGTGCCAGCAGCTTCATAGCGGGCCTCTCCTACGAGCAGTACTTC	CASSFIAGLSYEQYF
once	TRBV7-9	TRBJ1-1	14	-	TGTGCCAGCATCATAAGCGCTCTGAACACTGAAGCTTTCTTT	CASIISALNTEAFF
-	TRBV10-3	TRBJ1-1	17	-	TGTGCCATCAGTGACCCCTTGACAACGGATTTGAACACTGAAGCTTTCTTT	CAISDPLTTDLNTEAFF
-	TRBV11-2	TRBJ2-3	15	-	TGTGCCAGCACGGGAAGGTTCCAGAGCACAGATACGCAGTATTTT	CASTGRFQSTDTQYF
-	TRBV7-9	TRBJ1-4	13	-	TGTGCCAGCAGTCGTGCAACTAATGAAAAACTGTTTTTT	CASSRATNEKLFF
once	TRBV27	TRBJ2-3	15	TRBD1	TGTGCCAGCAGTTTAGACAGGGGGGGTGGGGATACGCAGTATTTT	CASSLDRGGGDTQYF
-	TRBV28	TRBJ1-5	12	-	TGTGCCAGCAGTTTCCGAGCTCAGCCCCAGCATTTT	CASSFRAQPQHF
-	TRBV11-2	TRBJ2-5	17	TRBD2	TGTGCCAGCAGCTTAGGTACTAGCGGGAGCCCTTGGGAGACCCAGTACTTC	CASSLGTSGSPWETQYF
-	TRBV29-1	TRBJ2-2	12	TRBD1	TGCAGCGGATTCAGGGGGCAGGGGGAGCTGTTTTTT	CSGFRGQGELFF
-	TRBV18	TRBJ2-5	16	-	TGTGCCAGCTCACCACTTCACAGGGTCCCCCAAGAGACCCAGTACTTC	CASSPLHRVPQETQYF
-	TRBV7-3	TRBJ1-5	15	TRBD1	TGTGCCAGCAGCAAACCGGGACAGGGGGGACAGCCCCAGCATTTT	CASSKPGQGGQPQHF
-	TRBV4-2	TRBJ1-3	15	-	TGTGCCAGCAGCCAAGAGGGGTACTCTGGAAACACCATATATTTT	CASSQEGYSGNTIYF
once	TRBV4-1	TRBJ2-7	14	-	TGCGCCAGCAGCCATTGGGACACTTCCTACGAGCAGTACTTC	CASSHWDTSYEQYF
-	TRBV27	TRBJ2-3	13	-	TGTGCCAGCAGTTTAAGGGGCACAGATACGCAGTATTTT	CASSLRGTDTQYF
once	TRBV28	TRBJ1-1	11	-	TGTGCCAGCACCACAAACACTGAAGCTTTCTTT	CASTTNTEAFF
-	TRBV9	TRBJ2-1	15	-	TGTGCCAGCAGCGCACAGGGAAGCTCCTACAATGAGCAGTTCTTC	CASSAQGSSYNEQFF
-	TRBV2	TRBJ2-5	16	TRBD2	TGTGCCAGCAGGTCACTTAGCGGGAGGATTAGGGAGACCCAGTACTTC	CASRSLSGRIRETQYF
-	TRBV30	TRBJ1-4	14	TRBD1	TGTGCCTGGAGTCCCGGGACAGGGGACGAAAAACTGTTTTTT	CAWSPGTGDEKLFF
once	TRBV5-1	TRBJ2-1	14	TRBD2	TGCGCCAGCAGAAGACTAGCGGGAGGGTGGGAGCAGTTCTTC	CASRRLAGGWEQFF
few	TRBV6-4	TRBJ1-1	13	-	TGTGCCAGCAGTGCAGGGGCTCGAACTGAAGCTTTCTTT	CASSAGARTEAFF
-	TRBV9	TRBJ2-3	16	-	TGTGCCAGCAGCGTAGCTCAGGGTGAGGGGACAGATACGCAGTATTTT	CASSVAQGEGTDTQYF
few	TRBV29-1	TRBJ1-1	13	-	TGCAGCGTTGAACCGTTGGGAAGGACTGAAGCTTTCTTT	CSVEPLGRTEAFF
-	TRBV4-1	TRBJ2-7	15	-	TGCGCCAGCAGCCAAGCTACGCTAAGCTCCTACGAGCAGTACTTC	CASSQATLSSYEQYF
-	TRBV7-2	TRBJ1-2	13	-	TGTGCCAGCAGCTTAGACAGCACCGCGGGCTACACCTTC	CASSLDSTAGYTF
-	TRBV10-3	TRBJ1-5	15	-	TGTGCCATCAGTGAACTAGGGGGAGGCAATCAGCCCCAGCATTTT	CAISELGGGNQPQHF
few	TRBV5-6	TRBJ1-5	16	-	TGTGCCAGCACCTCCGACGGGGGGGTTAGCAATCAGCCCCAGCATTTT	CASTSDGGVSNQPQHF
-	TRBV11-3	TRBJ1-2	13	-	TGTGCCAGCAGCTTCAGGGGCGGCTATGGCTACACCTTC	CASSFRGGYGYTF
once	TRBV12-5	TRBJ2-5	11	-	TGTGCTAGTGGTTTACAAGGGAGCCAGTACTTC	CASGLQGSQYF
-	TRBV14	TRBJ1-1	15	-	TGTGCCAGCAGCCAAAGAGGGAGAGTGAACACTGAAGCTTTCTTT	CASSQRGRVNTEAFF
-	TRBV6-6	TRBJ2-7	14	TRBD1	TGTGCCAGCAGCACCTTTGGACAGGGGCGCGAGCAGTACTTC	CASSTFGQGREQYF
once	TRBV18	TRBJ1-2	14	-	TGTGCCAGCTCACCAAGGGACGGGATCTATGGCTACACCTTC	CASSPRDGIYGYTF
-	TRBV6-5	TRBJ1-4	15	-	TGTGCCAGCAGTGGGCTTTGGACAGATAATGAAAAACTGTTTTTT	CASSGLWTDNEKLFF
-	TRBV4-2	TRBJ2-2	17	TRBD2	TGTGCCAGCAGCGATGGGACTAGCGGGAAGTGGACCGGGGAGCTGTTTTTT	CASSDGTSGKWTGELFF
-	TRBV4-1	TRBJ1-2	14	-	TGCGCCAGCAGCCAAGGACAGGCCAAGTATGGCTACACCTTC	CASSQGQAKYGYTF
-	TRBV20-1	TRBJ1-2	9	-	TGCAGTGCTAGAGGAGGCTACACCTTC	CSARGGYTF
-	TRBV11-3	TRBJ2-3	15	TRBD1	TGTGCCAGCAGCCCCCGGCAGGGGGCTACAGATACGCAGTATTTT	CASSPRQGATDTQYF
-	TRBV11-2	TRBJ1-2	14	-	TGTGCCAGCAGCTTAGATATAGGGTCTGTAGGCTACACCTTC	CASSLDIGSVGYTF
once	TRBV29-1	TRBJ1-3	14	-	TGCAGCGTTGAAATTCTGCACTCTGGAAACACCATATATTTT	CSVEILHSGNTIYF
-	TRBV15	TRBJ2-1	15	TRBD2	TGTGCCACCAGCAGAGGGCGGGAGGGACACAATGAGCAGTTCTTC	CATSRGREGHNEQFF
once	TRBV7-7	TRBJ2-5	16	-	TGTGCCAGCAGCTTATCAGCCGGGGTGGGCCAAGAGACCCAGTACTTC	CASSLSAGVGQETQYF
-	TRBV7-3	TRBJ2-3	15	TRBD2	TGTGCCAGCAGCTTAACGAATAGCGGGGCAGATACGCAGTATTTT	CASSLTNSGADTQYF
-	TRBV11-3	TRBJ2-2	15	TRBD1	TGTGCCAGCAGCCTCCGACAGGGTGGGACCGGGGAGCTGTTTTTT	CASSLRQGGTGELFF
-	TRBV5-5	TRBJ1-3	15	-	TGTGCCAGCAGCCGCGGGTCCATCTCTGGAAACACCATATATTTT	CASSRGSISGNTIYF
-	TRBV5-6	TRBJ1-3	17	TRBD1	TGTGCCAGCAGCTTGCTGGGACAGGGTAATTCTGGAAACACCATATATTTT	CASSLLGQGNSGNTIYF
-	TRBV10-3	TRBJ2-1	14	-	TGTGCCATCAGTGAGTGGCGGGATGGCAATGAGCAGTTCTTC	CAISEWRDGNEQFF
few	TRBV7-6	TRBJ1-1	15	-	TGTGCCAGCAGCTTACTAGAGGGGCTGAACACTGAAGCTTTCTTT	CASSLLEGLNTEAFF
-	TRBV28	TRBJ1-1	13	TRBD1	TGTGCCAGCAGTCTGACAGGGGGCACTGAAGCTTTCTTT	CASSLTGGTEAFF
-	TRBV27	TRBJ2-7	15	-	TGTGCCAGCAGTCCCAAACAAGGGTACTCCTACGAGCAGTACTTC	CASSPKQGYSYEQYF
once	TRBV30	TRBJ2-1	13	-	TGTGCCTGGAGCCAGGGGTCTATCGATGAGCAGTTCTTC	CAWSQGSIDEQFF
-	TRBV7-2	TRBJ2-3	16	TRBD2	TGTGCCAGCAGCTCCTGGACTAGCGGGCCTACAGATACGCAGTATTTT	CASSSWTSGPTDTQYF
few	TRBV19	TRBJ1-1	14	-	TGTGCCAGTAGTACTAGGACAGAGAACACTGAAGCTTTCTTT	CASSTRTENTEAFF
few	TRBV12-5	TRBJ2-2	13	-	TGTGCTAGTGGTTCAGGAAACACCGGGGAGCTGTTTTTT	CASGSGNTGELFF
-	TRBV30	TRBJ1-5	16	TRBD1	TGTGCCTGGAGTCCAGGACAGGTTCTTAGCAATCAGCCCCAGCATTTT	CAWSPGQVLSNQPQHF